The clone carrying this T cell receptor (beta chain) was picked up a small number of times. Time point noted: pretreatment peripheral blood. Produced via immunoSEQ multiplex PCR; TCRdb's table is partial and in-frame only. The data show about 95,000 clones, with around 87% seen just once and 2% to 2.5% held by the top ten. The entry originates in a study of PD-L1 blockade in urothelial cancer. On the study more broadly: Patients' atezolizumab regimen, 1,200 mg intravenously every 3 weeks, began in the mid-2010s.

The sample consisted of PBMCs, taken around atezolizumab (anti-PD-L1) treatment. This TCR was sampled from a man aged 55 to 70 with urothelial cancer.

The CDR3 bases are TGTGCCAGCAGCAATACAGGGACTGGAAACACCATATATTTT. Its protein is CASSNTGTGNTIYF. The chain is built from TRBV11-2 and TRBJ1-3; TRBD1 might be the D (6 bases). Trimming stripped 5 bases from V and 2 bases from J, with 10 bases between. The CDR3 is 14 residues long. Germline V gene data show CDR1 as SGHAT and CDR2 as FQNNGV.